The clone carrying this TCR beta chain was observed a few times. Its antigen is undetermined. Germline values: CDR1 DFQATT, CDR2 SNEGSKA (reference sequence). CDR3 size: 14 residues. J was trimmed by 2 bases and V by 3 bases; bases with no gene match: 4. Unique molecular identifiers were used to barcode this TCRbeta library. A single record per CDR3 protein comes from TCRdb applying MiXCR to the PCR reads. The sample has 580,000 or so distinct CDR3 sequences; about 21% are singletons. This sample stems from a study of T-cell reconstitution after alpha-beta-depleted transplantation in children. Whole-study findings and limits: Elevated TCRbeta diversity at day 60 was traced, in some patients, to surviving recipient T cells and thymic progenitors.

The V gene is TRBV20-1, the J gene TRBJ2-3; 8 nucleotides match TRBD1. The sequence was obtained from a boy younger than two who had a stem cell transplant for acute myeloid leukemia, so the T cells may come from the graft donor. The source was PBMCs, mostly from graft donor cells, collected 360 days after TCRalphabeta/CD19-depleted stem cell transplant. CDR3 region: CSASRDRSTDTQYF. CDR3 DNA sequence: TGCAGTGCTAGCCGGGACAGGTCCACAGATACGCAGTATTTT.